Reported below is one T cell receptor (beta chain). These data originate in a study of early T cells in non-severe SARS-CoV-2 infection. Using its own MiXCR run on the 5' RACE reads, TCRdb lists one record per CDR3 protein. The sample carries roughly 100,000 distinct CDR3 sequences, 9.5% to 15% recorded once. This CDR3 contains 15 residues. V gave up 5 bases and J gave up 2 bases, with 13 bases separating them. CDR1 MNHEY and CDR2 SVGAGI come from the germline V gene. This clonotype was obtained from an adult who was a healthcare worker with PCR-confirmed SARS-CoV-2 infection or an uninfected control (not recorded which). This rearrangement joins TRBV6-5 to TRBJ2-1; a weak D match, TRBD1 (5 bases). Sample: whole blood, taken at baseline. CDR3 region: CASSRPGQPYNEQFF. The DNA for the CDR3 is TGTGCCAGCAGTCGGCCCGGACAACCCTACAATGAGCAGTTCTTC.